Sequencing of this T cell receptor (beta chain) was carried out in a study of OX40 agonist ivuxolimab in advanced cancers. For the wider study: Ivuxolimab, which targeted the costimulatory receptor OX40 (CD134), was an agonistic, fully human IgG2 monoclonal antibody. Patients were allowed to have had prior anti-PD-1, anti-PD-L1 or anti-CTLA-4 therapy, and 40% to 45% of the dose-escalation patients had been treated with checkpoint inhibitors. Partial responses occurred in three dose-escalation patients, of whom one had hepatocellular carcinoma and two had cutaneous melanoma. In the dose-escalation cohort, 82.7% of patients were male, and the mean age was roughly 60 years, with a range of about 23 to 90. Among the 52 dose-escalation patients, around 20 had hepatocellular carcinoma, about 15 melanoma, 9 renal cell carcinoma and 9 head and neck cancer. Intravenous ivuxolimab was administered to patients every 2 weeks at six dose levels: 0.01, 0.1, 0.3, 1.5, 3 and 10 mg/kg. Peripheral TCRbeta sequencing was intended to test whether TCR sequence diversity was altered and clonal T-cell expansion was caused by ivuxolimab. The paper reports the monotherapy dose-escalation portion (N of about 47 patients) of the phase I ivuxolimab trial.

About this clone itself: Its binding antigen is unknown. Base qualities are missing; no much larger clone stands one base away.

To sequence the TCRbeta CDR3 region, genomic DNA was isolated from the sorted cells. TCRbeta CDR3 regions were sequenced using the immunoSEQ Assay. TCRdb took over this immuneACCESS table, retaining in-frame rearrangements with V and J assigned. Such tables are incomplete; in checked studies, under half of the missing clones stem from an unresolved V gene, and the remainder is unexplained. The table for this sample lists roughly 71,000 clones; 65% to 85% of them were counted only once. Roughly 0.8% of the sample is held by the ten biggest clonotypes. The trial excluded patients who had a history of autoimmune disease or were on systemic immunosuppression. Peripheral blood for TCR sequencing was collected from all dose cohorts at baseline, on cycle 4 day 1, and on cycle 7 day 1. The samples were drawn from a first-in-human, open-label, multicenter phase I dose-escalation trial of ivuxolimab. Adults with locally advanced or metastatic melanoma, renal cell carcinoma, hepatocellular carcinoma or head and neck squamous cell carcinoma were enrolled in the trial. CD4+ and CD8+ T cells were sorted separately from peripheral blood before TCR sequencing.

Study-wide findings and limitations: After ivuxolimab, CD8+ T cells had more expanded clones than CD4+ T cells on average. The antigen specificity of the peripheral T cells that underwent clonal expansion was not determined. In partial responders in the 0.1-3.0 mg/kg groups, normalized peripheral clonal expansion was found to be among the lowest, especially among CD8+ T cells. Low levels of normalized T-cell clonal expansion were also seen in some patients who did not respond. At doses of 0.1 to 3.0 mg/kg, clonal expansion of both CD4+ and CD8+ T cells in blood was seen between baseline and week 6.

The receptor's source is an adult with an advanced solid tumor such as melanoma, head and neck, liver or kidney cancer. Material: CD4+ or CD8+ T cells sorted from blood, obtained in a trial of the OX40 agonist ivuxolimab.

The DNA sequence is given as TGTGCCAGCAGTCCCGGGACTAGGAGGGGGAATGAGCAGTTCTTC. This sequence encodes CASSPGTRRGNEQFF. The chain joins TRBV6-6 to TRBJ2-1; a stretch of 8 junction bases matches TRBD2. Unmatched junction bases come to 10, with V trimmed by 5 bases and J by 7 bases. The CDR3 measures 15 amino acids from cysteine to phenylalanine. Only the CDR3 DNA stays, 45 bases, in frame from base 1. CDR1 and CDR2 were assigned from the germline V gene (reference sequence) as MNHNY and SVGAGI.